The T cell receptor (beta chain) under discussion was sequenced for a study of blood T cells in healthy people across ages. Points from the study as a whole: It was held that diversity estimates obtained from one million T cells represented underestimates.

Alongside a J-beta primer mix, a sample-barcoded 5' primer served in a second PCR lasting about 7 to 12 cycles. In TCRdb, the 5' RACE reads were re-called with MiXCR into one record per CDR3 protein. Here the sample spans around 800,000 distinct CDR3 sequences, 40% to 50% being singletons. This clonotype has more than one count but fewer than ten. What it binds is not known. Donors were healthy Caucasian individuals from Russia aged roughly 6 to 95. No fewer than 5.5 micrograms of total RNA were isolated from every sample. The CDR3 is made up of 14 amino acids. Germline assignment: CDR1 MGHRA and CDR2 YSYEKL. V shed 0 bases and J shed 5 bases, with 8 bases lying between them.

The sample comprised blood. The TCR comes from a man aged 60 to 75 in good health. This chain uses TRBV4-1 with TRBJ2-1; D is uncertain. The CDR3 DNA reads TGCGCCAGCAGCCAAGATAATAGCAACAATGAGCAGTTCTTC. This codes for CASSQDNSNNEQFF.